This TCR beta chain was obtained from a study of T-cell memory formation after mild COVID-19. Study-wide results and limits: Cross-reactive memory seemingly joined, as some responding clones were found in pre-infection memory.

This clonotype came up many times. Its antigen is as yet unknown. V was cut by 10 bases and J by 1 base, with 11 bases left in between. Germline V gives CDR1 SNHLY, CDR2 FYNNEI. The CDR3 has 13 residues. TCRdb reanalysed the 5' RACE reads using MiXCR and keeps one entry per CDR3 protein. This table has some 31,000 distinct CDR3 sequences, 12% appearing once. This clonotype was sampled from an adult woman who had mild COVID-19 (a few samples of this study predate the infection). Cell type and time point are not known. The J gene is TRBJ1-5, the V gene TRBV2, with a possible D match to TRBD1 (5 bases). Sequencing was carried out using PBMCs or a T cell subset sorted from them (not recorded which). CDR3 bases: TGTGCCAAGGGGCTTGGGAGCAATCAGCCCCAGCATTTT. Residues: CAKGLGSNQPQHF.